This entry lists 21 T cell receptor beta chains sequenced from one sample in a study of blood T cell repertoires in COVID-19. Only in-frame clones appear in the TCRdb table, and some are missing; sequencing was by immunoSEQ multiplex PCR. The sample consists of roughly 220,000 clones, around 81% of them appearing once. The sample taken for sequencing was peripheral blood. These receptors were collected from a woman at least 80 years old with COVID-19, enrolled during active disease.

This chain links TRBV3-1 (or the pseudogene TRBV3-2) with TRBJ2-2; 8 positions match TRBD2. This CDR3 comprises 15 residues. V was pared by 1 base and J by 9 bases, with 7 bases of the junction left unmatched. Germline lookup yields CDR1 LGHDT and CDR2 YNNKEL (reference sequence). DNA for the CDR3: TGTGCCAGCAGCCAAGTTGGACTAGCCCGCAGGGAGCTGTTTTTT. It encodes CASSQVGLARRELFF.

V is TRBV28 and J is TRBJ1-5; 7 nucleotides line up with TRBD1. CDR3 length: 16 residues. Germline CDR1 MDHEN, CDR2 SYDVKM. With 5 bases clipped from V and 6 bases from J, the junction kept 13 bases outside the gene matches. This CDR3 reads CASSPRGYILVQPQHF. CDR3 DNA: TGTGCCAGCAGTCCCAGGGGGTACATATTGGTTCAGCCCCAGCATTTT.

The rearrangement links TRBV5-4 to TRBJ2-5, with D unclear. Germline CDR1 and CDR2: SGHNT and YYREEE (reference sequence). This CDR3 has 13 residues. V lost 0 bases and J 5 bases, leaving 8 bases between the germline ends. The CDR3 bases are TGTGCCAGCAGCTTGGGAAGGCGGGAGACCCAGTACTTC. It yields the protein CASSLGRRETQYF.

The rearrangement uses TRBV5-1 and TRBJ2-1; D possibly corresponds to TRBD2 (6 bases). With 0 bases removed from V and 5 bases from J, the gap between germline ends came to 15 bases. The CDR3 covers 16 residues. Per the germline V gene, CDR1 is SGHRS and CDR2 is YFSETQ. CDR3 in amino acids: CASSLAASARHNEQFF. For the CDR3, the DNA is TGCGCCAGCAGCTTGGCGGCTAGCGCAAGACACAATGAGCAGTTCTTC.

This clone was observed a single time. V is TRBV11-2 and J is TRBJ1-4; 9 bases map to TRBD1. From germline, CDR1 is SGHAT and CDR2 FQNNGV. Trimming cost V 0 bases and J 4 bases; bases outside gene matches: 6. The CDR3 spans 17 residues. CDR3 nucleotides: TGTGCCAGCAGCTTAGATCTACAGGGGGCCGGTAATGAAAAACTGTTTTTT. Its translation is CASSLDLQGAGNEKLFF.

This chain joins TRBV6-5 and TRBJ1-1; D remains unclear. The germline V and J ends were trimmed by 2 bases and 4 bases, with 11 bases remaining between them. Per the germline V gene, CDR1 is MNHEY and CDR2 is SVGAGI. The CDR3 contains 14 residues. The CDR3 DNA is TGTGCCAGCAGTTACGGAGATGGCGGCACTGAAGCTTTCTTT. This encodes CASSYGDGGTEAFF.

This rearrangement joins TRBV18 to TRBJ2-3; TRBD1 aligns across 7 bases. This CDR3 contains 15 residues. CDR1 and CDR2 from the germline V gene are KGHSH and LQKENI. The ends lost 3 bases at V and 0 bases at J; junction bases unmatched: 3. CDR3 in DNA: TGTGCCAGCTCACCTACAGGGGCTAGCACAGATACGCAGTATTTT. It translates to CASSPTGASTDTQYF.

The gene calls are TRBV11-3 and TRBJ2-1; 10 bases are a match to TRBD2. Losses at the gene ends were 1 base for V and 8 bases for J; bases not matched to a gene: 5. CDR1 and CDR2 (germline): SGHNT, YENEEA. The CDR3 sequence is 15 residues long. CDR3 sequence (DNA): TGTGCCAGCAGCTTAGGTGGGACTAGCGTGGATGAGCAGTTCTTC. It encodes CASSLGGTSVDEQFF. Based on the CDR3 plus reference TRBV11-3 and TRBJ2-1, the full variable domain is EAGVVQSPRYKIIEKKQPVAFWCNPISGHNTLYWYLQNLGQGPELLIRYENEEAVDDSQLPKDRFSAERLKGVDSTLKIQPAELGDSAVYLCASSLGGTSVDEQFFGPGTRLTVL.

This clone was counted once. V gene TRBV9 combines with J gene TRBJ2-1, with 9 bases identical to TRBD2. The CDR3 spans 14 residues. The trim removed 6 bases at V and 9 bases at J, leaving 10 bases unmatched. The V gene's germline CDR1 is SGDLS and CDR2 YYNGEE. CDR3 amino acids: CASNARGGRGEQFF. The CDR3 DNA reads TGTGCCAGCAACGCGCGGGGGGGCCGGGGTGAGCAGTTCTTC.

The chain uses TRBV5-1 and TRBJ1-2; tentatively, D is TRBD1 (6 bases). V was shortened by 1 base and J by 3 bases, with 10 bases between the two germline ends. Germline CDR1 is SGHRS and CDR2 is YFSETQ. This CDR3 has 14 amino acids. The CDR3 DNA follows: TGCGCCAGCAGCTTGACAGGGAAGGACTATGGCTACACCTTC. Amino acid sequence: CASSLTGKDYGYTF.

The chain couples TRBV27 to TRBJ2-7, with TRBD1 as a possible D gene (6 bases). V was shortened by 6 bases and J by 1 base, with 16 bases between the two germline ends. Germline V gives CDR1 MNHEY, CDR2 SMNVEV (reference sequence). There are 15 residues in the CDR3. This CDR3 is CASRLQGWSSYEQYF. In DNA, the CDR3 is TGTGCCAGCAGGCTTCAGGGGTGGTCATCCTACGAGCAGTACTTC.

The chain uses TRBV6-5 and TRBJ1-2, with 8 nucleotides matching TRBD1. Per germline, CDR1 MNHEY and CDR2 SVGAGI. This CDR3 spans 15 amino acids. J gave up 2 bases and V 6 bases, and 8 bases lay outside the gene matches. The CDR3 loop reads CASSAGTGENYGYTF. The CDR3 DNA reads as TGTGCCAGCAGCGCCGGGACAGGAGAGAACTATGGCTACACCTTC.

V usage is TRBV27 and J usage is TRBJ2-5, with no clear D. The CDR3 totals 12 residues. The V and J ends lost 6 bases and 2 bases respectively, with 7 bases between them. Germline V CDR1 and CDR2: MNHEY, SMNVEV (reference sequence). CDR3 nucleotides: TGTGCCAGCAGCCGTCTTCAAGAGACCCAGTACTTC. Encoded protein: CASSRLQETQYF.

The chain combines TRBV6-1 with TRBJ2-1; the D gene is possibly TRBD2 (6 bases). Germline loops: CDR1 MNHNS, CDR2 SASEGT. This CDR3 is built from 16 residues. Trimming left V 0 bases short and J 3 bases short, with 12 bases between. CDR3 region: CASSEAFGGDYNEQFF. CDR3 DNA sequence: TGTGCCAGCAGTGAAGCGTTTGGCGGGGACTACAATGAGCAGTTCTTC.

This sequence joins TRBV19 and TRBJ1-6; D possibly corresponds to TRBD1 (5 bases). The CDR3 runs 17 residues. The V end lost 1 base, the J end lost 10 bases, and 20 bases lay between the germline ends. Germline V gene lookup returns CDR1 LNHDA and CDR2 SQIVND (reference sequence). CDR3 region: CASSIGGAEYYLSPLHF. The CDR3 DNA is TGTGCCAGTAGTATAGGCGGGGCCGAGTACTACCTCTCACCCCTCCACTTT.

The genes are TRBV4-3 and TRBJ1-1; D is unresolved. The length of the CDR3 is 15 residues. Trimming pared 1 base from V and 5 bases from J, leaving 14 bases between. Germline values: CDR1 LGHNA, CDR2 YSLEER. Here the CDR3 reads CASSQGSSGRTEAFF. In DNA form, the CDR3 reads TGCGCCAGCAGCCAAGGGTCGTCAGGTCGAACTGAAGCTTTCTTT.

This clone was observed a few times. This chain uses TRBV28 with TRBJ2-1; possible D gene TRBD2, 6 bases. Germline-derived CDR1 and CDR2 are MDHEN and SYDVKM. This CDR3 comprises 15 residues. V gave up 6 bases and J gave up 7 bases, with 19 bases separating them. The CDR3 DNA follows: TGTGCCAGCAGCGCTGGCGGGAACACCCGTAATGAGCAGTTCTTC. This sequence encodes CASSAGGNTRNEQFF.

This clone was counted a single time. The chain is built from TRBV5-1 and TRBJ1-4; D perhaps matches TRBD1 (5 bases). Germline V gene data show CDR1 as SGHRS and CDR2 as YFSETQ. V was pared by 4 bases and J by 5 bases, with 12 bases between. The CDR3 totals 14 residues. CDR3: CASSPGLRNEKLFF. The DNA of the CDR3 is TGCGCCAGCAGCCCGGGACTGAGAAATGAAAAACTGTTTTTT.

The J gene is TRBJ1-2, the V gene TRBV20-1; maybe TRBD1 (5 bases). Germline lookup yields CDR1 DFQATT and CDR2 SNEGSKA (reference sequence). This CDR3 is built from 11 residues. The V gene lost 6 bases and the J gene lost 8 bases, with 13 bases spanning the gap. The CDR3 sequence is CSAPLGVGYTF. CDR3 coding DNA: TGCAGTGCCCCGTTAGGGGTGGGCTACACCTTC.

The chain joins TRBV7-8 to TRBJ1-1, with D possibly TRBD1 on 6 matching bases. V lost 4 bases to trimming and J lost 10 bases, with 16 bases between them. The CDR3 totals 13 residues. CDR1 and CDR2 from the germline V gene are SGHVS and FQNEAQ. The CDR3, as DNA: TGTGCCAGCAGCTCCCTGGGAGGGGGTTCAGCTTTCTTT. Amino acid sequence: CASSSLGGGSAFF.

CDR3 bases: TGTGCCAGCAGCCTACCGGGGTTTACTCAAGAAGCTTTCTTT. Translated, it gives CASSLPGFTQEAFF. V and J are TRBV7-2 and TRBJ1-1; no clear D gene. The germline V gene has CDR1 SGHTA and CDR2 FQGNSA. The CDR3 length is 14 residues. The V and J ends lost 5 bases and 8 bases respectively, with 18 bases between them.